These 13 T cell receptor beta chains share one sample of origin, sequenced in a study of blood T cell repertoires in COVID-19. Profiling relied on immunoSEQ multiplex PCR, and the TCRdb table lists in-frame clones only, not all of them. The top ten hold roughly 2% of the sample, which has over 120,000 clones, about three quarters seen once. Sequencing was carried out using peripheral blood. All receptors come from an older woman with acute or convalescent COVID-19.

The chain recombines TRBV24-1 with TRBJ2-2; 7 positions match TRBD1. This CDR3 spans 15 amino acids. Trimming removed 6 bases from V and 5 bases from J; junction bases left unmatched: 8. Germline V gene data show CDR1 as KGHDR and CDR2 as SFDVKD. The chain's CDR3 is CATSRQGLKTGELFF. The CDR3 DNA sequence: TGTGCCACCAGTCGACAGGGTCTGAAGACCGGGGAGCTGTTTTTT.

The chain joins TRBV7-9 to TRBJ2-1, with TRBD1 identical over 9 bases. Germline CDR1 SEHNR, CDR2 FQNEAQ (reference sequence). After removal of 5 bases from V and 9 bases from J, the junction contained 8 bases not matched to a gene. There are 14 residues in the CDR3. CDR3 sequence reads: CASSPPGQGGEQFF. The CDR3 DNA reads as TGTGCCAGCAGCCCACCGGGACAGGGAGGTGAGCAGTTCTTC.

As to this clone: One end of the junction varies from germline; a read error may be responsible. CDR3 region: CASIPGLVSHEQYF. CDR3 bases: TGTGCCAGCATCCCGGGACTAGTCTCCCACGAGCAGTACTTC. This chain links TRBV2 with TRBJ2-7, with 8 nucleotides matching TRBD2. CDR1 and CDR2 (germline): SNHLY, FYNNEI. The CDR3 has 14 residues. The full variable domain, rest sourced from reference TRBV2 and TRBJ2-7, is EPEVTQTPSHQVTQMGQEVILRCVPISNHLYFYWYRQILGQKVEFLVSFYNNEISEKSEIFDDQFSVERPDGSNFTLKIRSTKLEDSAMYFCASIPGLVSHEQYFGPGTRLTVT.

CDR3 nucleotides: TGTGCCAGCAGTGCGGGGTCTGGGCAGTATTTT. It specifies CASSAGSGQYF. The genes are TRBV2 and TRBJ2-3; the D gene is possibly TRBD2 (5 bases). CDR1 SNHLY and CDR2 FYNNEI come from the germline V gene. CDR3 length: 11 residues. Trimming pared 4 bases from V and 11 bases from J, leaving 10 bases between.

V is TRBV27 and J is TRBJ2-1, with 12 positions matching TRBD2. V lost 2 bases to trimming and J lost 12 bases; unmatched junction nucleotides: 5. CDR3 size: 14 residues. Germline V gene lookup returns CDR1 MNHEY and CDR2 SMNVEV (reference sequence). The CDR3 DNA sequence: TGTGCCAGCAGTTTACTAGCGGGAGGGTCAGGGCAGTTCTTC. It is translated as CASSLLAGGSGQFF.

This clone came up once. One end of the junction is discordant with germline, which a read error may explain. The J gene is TRBJ1-1, the V gene TRBV19; tentative D call: TRBD1 (6 bases). The CDR3 totals 15 residues. Germline CDR1 is LNHDA and CDR2 is SQIVND (reference sequence). The DNA of the CDR3 is TGTGTCAGTCAGCCCACGCAGGGAAGGGGGACTGAAGCTTTCTTT. Its translation: CVSQPTQGRGTEAFF.

The J gene is TRBJ2-1, the V gene TRBV2; D call uncertain. The V and J ends lost 1 base and 5 bases respectively, with 6 bases between them. Per germline, CDR1 SNHLY and CDR2 FYNNEI. The CDR3 contains 13 residues. In DNA form, the CDR3 reads TGTGCCAGCAGTGAAGGGAGAAACAATGAGCAGTTCTTC. Protein: CASSEGRNNEQFF.

The chain is built from TRBV4-1 and TRBJ1-5, with D possibly TRBD1 on 5 matching bases. The length of the CDR3 is 16 residues. V lost 4 bases and J 4 bases, leaving 17 bases between the germline ends. Germline V lookup: CDR1 MGHRA, CDR2 YSYEKL. The CDR3 nucleotides read TGCGCCAGCAGCCGCGAATGGGGCAGTCTTAATCAGCCCCAGCATTTT. It yields the protein CASSREWGSLNQPQHF.

The chain recombines TRBV11-3 with TRBJ2-1; TRBD2 agrees at 8 bases. The V segment lost 0 bases and the J segment 7 bases; nucleotides outside the gene matches: 11. This CDR3 comprises 17 residues. In germline, CDR1 is SGHNT, CDR2 YENEEA. The DNA for the CDR3 is TGTGCCAGCAGCTTAGATATAGGGAGCGGGAGAGGAAATGAGCAGTTCTTC. It is translated as CASSLDIGSGRGNEQFF.

The chain joins TRBV5-1 to TRBJ1-1, with TRBD1 matching over 9 bases. The CDR3 length is 15 residues. Germline CDR1 SGHRS, CDR2 YFSETQ. Trimming cost V 0 bases and J 7 bases; bases outside gene matches: 7. The CDR3 bases are TGCGCCAGCAGCTTGGGGAATCCGGGACAGGGTGAAGCTTTCTTT. Encoded protein: CASSLGNPGQGEAFF.

V gene TRBV7-2 combines with J gene TRBJ2-5, with a possible D match to TRBD1 (7 bases). The length of the CDR3 is 15 residues. The V gene's germline CDR1 is SGHTA and CDR2 FQGNSA. Trimming pared 2 bases from V and 4 bases from J, leaving 14 bases between. The CDR3 protein is CASSLNPGGRETQYF. Written as DNA, the CDR3 is TGTGCCAGCAGCTTAAATCCAGGGGGGCGAGAGACCCAGTACTTC.

The chain carries TRBV15 and TRBJ1-3, with D perhaps TRBD1 (5 bases). The CDR3 has 16 amino acids. Per germline, CDR1 LNHNV and CDR2 YYDKDF (reference sequence). Trimming took off 6 bases at V and 8 bases at J, with 23 bases between the two ends. The CDR3 reads CATSLVSWGYPHTIYF. The CDR3, as DNA: TGTGCCACCAGTCTCGTCTCATGGGGCTACCCCCACACCATATATTTT.

The chain has TRBV3-1 (or the pseudogene TRBV3-2) and TRBJ2-1; unclear D gene. The germline V gene encodes CDR1 LGHDT and CDR2 YNNKEL (reference sequence). The CDR3 loop spans 13 amino acids. V shed 5 bases and J shed 1 base, with 6 bases lying between them. CDR3 in amino acids: CASSTRSYNEQFF. The CDR3 DNA is TGTGCCAGCAGCACCAGATCCTACAATGAGCAGTTCTTC.